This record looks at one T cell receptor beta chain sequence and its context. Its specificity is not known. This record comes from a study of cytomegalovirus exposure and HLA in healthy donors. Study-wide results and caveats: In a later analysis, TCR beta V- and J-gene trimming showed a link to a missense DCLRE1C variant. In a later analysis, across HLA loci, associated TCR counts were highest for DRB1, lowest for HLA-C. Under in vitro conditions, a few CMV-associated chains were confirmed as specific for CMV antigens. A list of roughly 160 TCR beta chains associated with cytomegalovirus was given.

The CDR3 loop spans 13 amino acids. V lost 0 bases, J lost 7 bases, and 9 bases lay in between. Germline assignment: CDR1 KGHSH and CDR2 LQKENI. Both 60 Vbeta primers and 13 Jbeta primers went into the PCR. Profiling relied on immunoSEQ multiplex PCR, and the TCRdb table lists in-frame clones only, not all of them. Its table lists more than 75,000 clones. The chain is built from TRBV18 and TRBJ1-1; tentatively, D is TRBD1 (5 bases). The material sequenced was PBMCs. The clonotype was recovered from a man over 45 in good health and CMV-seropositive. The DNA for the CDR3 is TGTGCCAGCTCACCACCGGGGGGTTATGAAGCTTTCTTT. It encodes CASSPPGGYEAFF.